These T cell receptor beta chains were read from a single sample in a study of long-term antiretroviral therapy in people with HIV. This table comes from immunoSEQ multiplex PCR, and its TCRdb copy is limited to in-frame clones, with some not included. The sample has around 24,000 clones, 83% seen once; the top ten hold 20% to 25%. Sequenced here: unsorted PBMCs, sampled 0.4 years after starting antiretroviral therapy. Receptors were obtained from a man aged 50 to 59 with HIV. The CDR3 runs from the conserved cysteine through the conserved F or W. The order of the fields is CDR3 DNA, CDR3 protein, V gene, J gene, CDR3 length, D gene, clone size. D genes are given only for firm matches. Some rows have no size entry. The others give once, few or many, or a class for an expanded clone.

TGTGCCAGCAGCTCTCCGGCAGGGGGTTCGGGAAACGAGCAGTACTTC	CASSSPAGGSGNEQYF	TRBV7-9	TRBJ2-7	16	TRBD1	once
TGTGCCAGTACCGGGACAGGGGATAGTCAGCCCCAGCATTTT	CASTGTGDSQPQHF	TRBV19	TRBJ1-5	14	TRBD1	-
TGTGCCATCAGTGTAGCTGGACAAGGCTCTGGAAACACCATATATTTT	CAISVAGQGSGNTIYF	TRBV10-3	TRBJ1-3	16	-	-
TGTGCCAGCAGTTCGGGACTAGCGGGAGGCACAGATACGCAGTATTTT	CASSSGLAGGTDTQYF	TRBV6-9	TRBJ2-3	16	TRBD2	-
TGTGCCAGCAACCGGGACCCTAATGAAAAACTGTTTTTT	CASNRDPNEKLFF	TRBV2	TRBJ1-4	13	-	-
TGTGCCAGCAGCCCCCGGGGGGACCTCAGGTACGAGCAGTACTTC	CASSPRGDLRYEQYF	TRBV13	TRBJ2-7	15	TRBD2	-
TGTGCCAGCAGTTATGGGGGCAGGGGGACAACTAATGAAAAACTGTTTTTT	CASSYGGRGTTNEKLFF	TRBV25-1	TRBJ1-4	17	TRBD1	-
TGTGCCAGCAGCCCCGGGACAGCCCTATATGGCTACACCTTC	CASSPGTALYGYTF	TRBV9	TRBJ1-2	14	TRBD1	few
TGTGCCAGCAGGGGGCTCGGGAACAATCAGCCCCAGCATTTT	CASRGLGNNQPQHF	TRBV6-6	TRBJ1-5	14	-	-
TGCGCCAGCAGCTTGGGCCGGACTGCCGGTGACCCCGGGGAGCTGTTTTTT	CASSLGRTAGDPGELFF	TRBV5-1	TRBJ2-2	17	-	once
TGTGCCAGCAGCTTACCTGGAAACACCATATATTTT	CASSLPGNTIYF	TRBV7-6	TRBJ1-3	12	-	-
TGTGCCAGCAGTCGCCGGGACGGCGAAGCTTTCTTT	CASSRRDGEAFF	TRBV27	TRBJ1-1	12	-	-
TGTGCCAGCAGCTTGGAGGGGGGCGCTAGTGGCAATCAGCCCCAGCATTTT	CASSLEGGASGNQPQHF	TRBV5-7	TRBJ1-5	17	-	-
TGTGCCAGCAGCTTCCTCCCCCTCGGGGAGCTGTTTTTT	CASSFLPLGELFF	TRBV11-3	TRBJ2-2	13	-	-
TGTGCCAGTAGTTCGGCAGAACTCTATAATTCACCCCTCCACTTT	CASSSAELYNSPLHF	TRBV19	TRBJ1-6	15	-	-
TGTGCCAGCTCACCACCGCCTCGAGGGGAGCAGTACTTC	CASSPPPRGEQYF	TRBV18	TRBJ2-7	13	-	-
TGTGCCAGCACCGGGACCGAGTTAGCCTACTACGAGCAGTACTTC	CASTGTELAYYEQYF	TRBV6-1	TRBJ2-7	15	-	-
TGTGCCAGCAGCGTAGGCCAAACTGGAAACACCATATATTTT	CASSVGQTGNTIYF	TRBV9	TRBJ1-3	14	-	-
TGTGCCAGCAGTTACTCCCAAGGACAGAGACACTACGAGCAGTACTTC	CASSYSQGQRHYEQYF	TRBV6-5	TRBJ2-7	16	-	-
TGTGCCAGCAGCTTAGCGAGGGGGGAGGGGAGCTACGAGCAGTACTTC	CASSLARGEGSYEQYF	TRBV7-9	TRBJ2-7	16	-	-
TGTGCCAGCAGTTACAGTGGATTCTCTGGAAACACCATATATTTT	CASSYSGFSGNTIYF	TRBV6-5	TRBJ1-3	15	-	-
TGTGCCAGCAGCTCCCGCGACAGTCCGCAAGCTTTCTTT	CASSSRDSPQAFF	TRBV7-9	TRBJ1-1	13	-	-
TGTGCCAGCAGCCGCTCGACAGGGATGCCTTGGGACCTCCACTTT	CASSRSTGMPWDLHF	TRBV6-5	TRBJ1-6	15	TRBD1	once
TGTGCCAGCAGCGGACGATTCGGGACTAATGAAAAACTGTTTTTT	CASSGRFGTNEKLFF	TRBV9	TRBJ1-4	15	-	-